This entry lists 9 T cell receptor beta chains sequenced from one sample in a study of blood T cell repertoires in COVID-19. The method was immunoSEQ multiplex PCR; TCRdb's version includes in-frame clones alone and lacks a portion of them. The data contain roughly 150,000 clones, approximately 82% of them singletons. Specimen: peripheral blood. These receptors all come from a woman aged 70-85 years who had recovered from COVID-19.

The J gene is TRBJ1-4, the V gene TRBV6-2 or TRBV6-3, with D possibly TRBD1 on 6 matching bases. Germline values: CDR1 MNHEY, CDR2 SVGEGT. The CDR3 contains 16 residues. V was shortened by 6 bases and J by 7 bases, with 21 bases between the two germline ends. The DNA of the CDR3 is TGTGCCAGCAGCCCTACCACCACAGGGCTTGTTGAAAAACTGTTTTTT. As protein: CASSPTTTGLVEKLFF.

This rearrangement joins TRBV5-1 to TRBJ2-5, with 7 bases lining up with TRBD2. CDR1 and CDR2 (germline): SGHRS, YFSETQ. Trimming took 4 bases from V and 5 from J; bases not matched to a gene: 11. This CDR3 has 15 residues. The CDR3 nucleotides read TGCGCCAGCAGCCGAGACACGGGGGGTGATGAGACCCAGTACTTC. This gives the protein CASSRDTGGDETQYF.

This chain connects TRBV5-5 to TRBJ2-1, with TRBD2 identical over 8 bases. This CDR3 has 14 amino acids. CDR1 and CDR2 from the germline V gene are SGHKS and YYEKEE (reference sequence). After removal of 4 bases from V and 12 bases from J, the junction contained 12 bases not matched to a gene. The CDR3 loop reads CASSHTLAGTGQFF. The CDR3 DNA reads TGTGCCAGCAGCCATACTTTAGCGGGAACGGGGCAGTTCTTC.

The chain couples TRBV5-4 to TRBJ2-3, with 8 bases lining up with TRBD2. The V gene end was trimmed by 4 bases and the J gene end by 8 bases; junction bases not matched to a gene: 12. The CDR3 is made up of 15 amino acids. Germline CDR1 is SGHNT and CDR2 is YYREEE (reference sequence). CDR3 region: CASSPSGGHIGTQYF. The CDR3 bases are TGTGCCAGCAGCCCTTCGGGGGGGCATATCGGTACGCAGTATTTT.

The rearrangement uses TRBV10-3 and TRBJ2-7, with a weak D call TRBD2 (6 bases). CDR3 length: 14 amino acids. Germline V gene lookup returns CDR1 ENHRY and CDR2 SYGVKD. Trimming removed 3 bases from V and 0 bases from J, with 9 bases in between. CDR3 amino acids: CAISDGGTSYEQYF. The CDR3 nucleotides are TGTGCCATCAGTGACGGGGGAACCTCCTACGAGCAGTACTTC.

This rearrangement joins TRBV5-4 to TRBJ2-1, with a weak D call TRBD2 (6 bases). Germline V lookup: CDR1 SGHNT, CDR2 YYREEE (reference sequence). V lost 4 bases, J lost 4 bases, and 9 bases lay in between. CDR3 size: 13 residues. CDR3 protein: CASSPRGYNEQFF. As DNA, the CDR3 is TGTGCCAGCAGCCCACGGGGGTACAATGAGCAGTTCTTC.

This chain joins TRBV7-2 and TRBJ2-2; the D gene is possibly TRBD1 (5 bases). Germline V gives CDR1 SGHTA, CDR2 FQGNSA. This CDR3 is built from 18 residues. Trimming took off 2 bases at V and 4 bases at J, with 20 bases between the two ends. Written as DNA, the CDR3 is TGTGCCAGCAGCTTAAGGAATGGGGCAGGGCGCGGCACCGGGGAGCTGTTTTTT. It specifies CASSLRNGAGRGTGELFF.

The genes are TRBV19 and TRBJ2-5, with D perhaps matching TRBD2 (5 bases). The germline gives CDR1 LNHDA, CDR2 SQIVND (reference sequence). The CDR3 has 13 residues. V dropped 6 bases and J dropped 2 bases, with 10 bases sitting between them. Here the CDR3 DNA reads TGTGCCAGTAGGAGGCGGGCGCAAGAGACCCAGTACTTC. This translates into CASRRRAQETQYF.

This rearrangement joins TRBV11-2 to TRBJ2-3; 7 positions match TRBD2. Unmatched junction bases numbered 2, after V lost 7 bases and J lost 4 bases. CDR3 length: 12 amino acids. Germline V CDR1 and CDR2: SGHAT, FQNNGV. CDR3 nucleotides: TGTGCCAGCACAGGGAGGGCAGATACGCAGTATTTT. Its translation is CASTGRADTQYF. Together with reference TRBV11-2 and TRBJ2-3, the CDR3 gives the full variable domain: EAGVAQSPRYKIIEKRQSVAFWCNPISGHATLYWYQQILGQGPKLLIQFQNNGVVDDSQLPKDRFSAERLKGVDSTLKIQPAKLEDSAVYLCASTGRADTQYFGPGTRLTVL.